This T cell receptor (beta chain) was observed in a study of cytomegalovirus exposure and HLA in healthy donors. Overall study results and limits: V- and J-gene trimming in TCR beta was tied to a missense DCLRE1C variant by an analysis performed later. Presence/absence analyses took donor sequencing depth as roughly uniform.

A note on this clone: Its specificity is unknown.

With 60 Vbeta and 13 Jbeta primers, the PCR was carried out. Method: immunoSEQ multiplex PCR; TCRdb's copy keeps in-frame clones and lacks some. The repertoire holds approximately 79,000 clones, with under 80% as singletons. This CDR3 contains 14 residues. Losses at the gene ends were 5 bases for V and 2 bases for J; bases not matched to a gene: 5. From germline, CDR1 is SGHTA and CDR2 FQGNSA. The rearrangement joins TRBV7-2 to TRBJ1-1, with 7 positions matching TRBD1. What was sequenced was PBMCs. The receptor comes from a boy between 10 and 17 years old in good health and CMV-seronegative. This CDR3 reads CASSNRGRNTEAFF. Written as DNA, the CDR3 is TGTGCCAGCAGCAACAGGGGCAGAAACACTGAAGCTTTCTTT.